Listed below are T cell receptor beta chains from one sample, sequenced in a study of T cell repertoires in cytomegalovirus infection. TCRdb processed the reads anew with MiXCR; each CDR3 protein has one entry. The sample includes about 310,000 distinct CDR3 sequences, around a sixth of them seen just once. Specimen: PBMCs. The source of these receptors is a human donor in good health (CMV status not recorded). Some clones in this sample may be carry-over from other donors' samples. Each CDR3 is given with its conserved first and last residue. The order of the fields is J gene, D gene, V gene, clone size, CDR3 protein, CDR3 DNA. The D gene is left open where the match is weak. The size entry is marked missing in some rows and otherwise reads once, few, many or a size class.

J gene: TRBJ1-1
D gene: -
V gene: TRBV7-2
clone size: many
CDR3 protein: CASSLLREVGEAFF
CDR3 DNA: TGTGCCAGCAGCCTCCTCAGGGAAGTGGGTGAAGCTTTCTTT

J gene: TRBJ2-5
D gene: TRBD2
V gene: TRBV7-9
clone size: many
CDR3 protein: CASSLGTSWWETQYF
CDR3 DNA: TGTGCCAGCAGCTTAGGGACTAGCTGGTGGGAGACCCAGTACTTC

J gene: TRBJ2-7
D gene: TRBD2
V gene: TRBV28
clone size: -
CDR3 protein: CASSLTSSGAYEQYF
CDR3 DNA: TGTGCCAGCAGTTTGACTAGCAGCGGCGCCTACGAGCAGTACTTC

J gene: TRBJ1-5
D gene: -
V gene: TRBV4-3
clone size: many
CDR3 protein: CASSQDPRIQPQHF
CDR3 DNA: TGCGCCAGCAGCCAAGATCCGAGGATCCAGCCCCAGCATTTT

J gene: TRBJ2-6
D gene: -
V gene: TRBV5-8
clone size: few
CDR3 protein: CASSLDKLPSGANVLTF
CDR3 DNA: TGTGCCAGCAGCTTGGACAAGCTCCCCTCTGGGGCCAACGTCCTGACTTTC

J gene: TRBJ2-7
D gene: -
V gene: TRBV4-2
clone size: -
CDR3 protein: CASSQEAKGGYSAYEQYF
CDR3 DNA: TGTGCCAGCAGCCAAGAGGCGAAAGGGGGGTACTCCGCCTACGAGCAGTACTTC

J gene: TRBJ2-5
D gene: TRBD1
V gene: TRBV20-1
clone size: many
CDR3 protein: CSANPGTGPQETQYF
CDR3 DNA: TGCAGTGCTAACCCGGGGACAGGGCCGCAAGAGACCCAGTACTTC

J gene: TRBJ1-2
D gene: -
V gene: TRBV19
clone size: -
CDR3 protein: CASTRDPSRPSYGYTF
CDR3 DNA: TGTGCCAGTACCCGAGACCCCTCCAGGCCCAGCTATGGCTACACCTTC

J gene: TRBJ2-7
D gene: -
V gene: TRBV6-1
clone size: -
CDR3 protein: CASSRIGISYEQYF
CDR3 DNA: TGTGCCAGCAGCCGAATAGGGATATCCTACGAGCAGTACTTC

J gene: TRBJ2-5
D gene: TRBD2
V gene: TRBV9
clone size: -
CDR3 protein: CASSVASGGETQYF
CDR3 DNA: TGTGCCAGCAGCGTAGCGAGCGGGGGGGAGACCCAGTACTTC

J gene: TRBJ2-3
D gene: TRBD2
V gene: TRBV7-8
clone size: many
CDR3 protein: CASSRGAGGQTDTQYF
CDR3 DNA: TGTGCCAGCAGCAGGGGAGCGGGGGGGCAGACAGATACGCAGTATTTT

J gene: TRBJ2-2
D gene: -
V gene: TRBV7-8
clone size: many
CDR3 protein: CASSFALGAGELFF
CDR3 DNA: TGTGCCAGCAGCTTCGCCCTGGGGGCCGGGGAGCTGTTTTTT

J gene: TRBJ2-3
D gene: -
V gene: TRBV4-2
clone size: many
CDR3 protein: CASSQGPLQLSTDTQYF
CDR3 DNA: TGTGCCAGCAGCCAAGGTCCCCTCCAACTTTCCACAGATACGCAGTATTTT

J gene: TRBJ2-3
D gene: TRBD2
V gene: TRBV18
clone size: -
CDR3 protein: CASSSLGSGGRGDTQYF
CDR3 DNA: TGTGCCAGCTCAAGCCTAGGAAGCGGGGGCCGGGGAGATACGCAGTATTTT

J gene: TRBJ2-5
D gene: -
V gene: TRBV11-2
clone size: -
CDR3 protein: CASSPGASRNQETQYF
CDR3 DNA: TGTGCCAGCAGCCCGGGGGCCTCAAGAAACCAAGAGACCCAGTACTTC

J gene: TRBJ1-4
D gene: -
V gene: TRBV20-1
clone size: -
CDR3 protein: CSARYPGQTATNEKLFF
CDR3 DNA: TGCAGTGCTAGATATCCGGGACAAACTGCAACTAATGAAAAACTGTTTTTT

J gene: TRBJ1-6
D gene: -
V gene: TRBV4-3
clone size: many
CDR3 protein: CASSQVPDSPLHF
CDR3 DNA: TGCGCCAGCAGCCAAGTCCCGGATTCACCCCTCCACTTT

J gene: TRBJ1-5
D gene: -
V gene: TRBV28
clone size: many
CDR3 protein: CASSTRALQHF
CDR3 DNA: TGTGCCAGCAGTACCCGGGCTCTCCAGCATTTT

J gene: TRBJ2-1
D gene: -
V gene: TRBV5-8
clone size: few
CDR3 protein: CASSLIPRSGGTTLGEQFF
CDR3 DNA: TGTGCCAGCAGCTTGATCCCGAGAAGTGGCGGGACCACCTTGGGAGAGCAGTTCTTC

J gene: TRBJ1-2
D gene: -
V gene: TRBV25-1
clone size: -
CDR3 protein: CASTPAGGAYGYTF
CDR3 DNA: TGTGCCAGCACCCCGGCCGGGGGGGCCTATGGCTACACCTTC

J gene: TRBJ2-3
D gene: -
V gene: TRBV12-3/TRBV12-4
clone size: few
CDR3 protein: CASSSRISTDTQYF
CDR3 DNA: TGTGCCAGCAGTTCCAGAATTAGCACAGATACGCAGTATTTT

J gene: TRBJ1-2
D gene: TRBD1
V gene: TRBV19
clone size: few
CDR3 protein: CASRPQDRDGYTF
CDR3 DNA: TGTGCCAGTCGGCCTCAGGACAGGGACGGCTACACCTTC

J gene: TRBJ2-3
D gene: TRBD1
V gene: TRBV6-1
clone size: many
CDR3 protein: CASSSYRGRADTQYF
CDR3 DNA: TGTGCCAGCAGTTCCTACAGGGGTCGCGCAGATACGCAGTATTTT

J gene: TRBJ2-5
D gene: -
V gene: TRBV2
clone size: -
CDR3 protein: CASSELYLSQYF
CDR3 DNA: TGTGCCAGCAGTGAACTCTATCTCTCCCAGTACTTC

J gene: TRBJ2-1
D gene: -
V gene: TRBV20-1
clone size: -
CDR3 protein: CSAPFYNEQFF
CDR3 DNA: TGCAGTGCACCCTTTTACAATGAGCAGTTCTTC

J gene: TRBJ2-4
D gene: -
V gene: TRBV7-8
clone size: many
CDR3 protein: CASSPWGRSKNIQYF
CDR3 DNA: TGTGCCAGCAGCCCCTGGGGACGTAGCAAAAACATTCAGTACTTC

J gene: TRBJ2-5
D gene: TRBD1
V gene: TRBV7-9
clone size: -
CDR3 protein: CASSLGTGFEETQYF
CDR3 DNA: TGTGCCAGCAGCTTAGGGACAGGGTTTGAGGAGACCCAGTACTTC

J gene: TRBJ2-7
D gene: -
V gene: TRBV27
clone size: -
CDR3 protein: CASSKQGFSYEQYF
CDR3 DNA: TGTGCCAGCAGTAAACAGGGTTTCTCCTACGAGCAGTACTTC

J gene: TRBJ1-5
D gene: -
V gene: TRBV12-3/TRBV12-4
clone size: many
CDR3 protein: CASSTQVNQPQHF
CDR3 DNA: TGTGCCAGCAGTACACAGGTAAATCAGCCCCAGCATTTT

J gene: TRBJ2-6
D gene: TRBD1
V gene: TRBV29-1
clone size: few
CDR3 protein: CSVLIGTGLVGANVLTF
CDR3 DNA: TGCAGCGTTCTGATAGGGACAGGGCTCGTTGGGGCCAACGTCCTGACTTTC

J gene: TRBJ1-6
D gene: -
V gene: TRBV12-3/TRBV12-4
clone size: many
CDR3 protein: CASSFQGTSPLHF
CDR3 DNA: TGTGCCAGCAGTTTTCAGGGGACTTCACCCCTCCACTTT

J gene: TRBJ2-3
D gene: -
V gene: TRBV28
clone size: few
CDR3 protein: CASRHGGSTDTQYF
CDR3 DNA: TGTGCCAGCAGACATGGGGGAAGCACAGATACGCAGTATTTT

J gene: TRBJ1-2
D gene: TRBD1
V gene: TRBV20-1
clone size: -
CDR3 protein: CSARWDRGGSGYGYTF
CDR3 DNA: TGCAGTGCTAGATGGGACAGGGGAGGATCGGGCTATGGCTACACCTTC

J gene: TRBJ2-1
D gene: TRBD2
V gene: TRBV7-9
clone size: few
CDR3 protein: CASSLVLAGGNEQFF
CDR3 DNA: TGTGCCAGCAGCTTAGTACTAGCGGGGGGCAATGAGCAGTTCTTC

J gene: TRBJ1-1
D gene: -
V gene: TRBV12-3/TRBV12-4
clone size: -
CDR3 protein: CASSLGSSTEAFF
CDR3 DNA: TGTGCCAGCAGTTTAGGATCAAGTACTGAAGCTTTCTTT

J gene: TRBJ1-2
D gene: -
V gene: TRBV19
clone size: many
CDR3 protein: CASSIAHGNYGYTF
CDR3 DNA: TGTGCCAGTAGTATAGCACACGGAAACTATGGCTACACCTTC

J gene: TRBJ1-2
D gene: -
V gene: TRBV5-5
clone size: few
CDR3 protein: CASSLIPGHPSPYGYTF
CDR3 DNA: TGTGCCAGCAGCTTAATCCCGGGACACCCCTCGCCCTATGGCTACACCTTC

J gene: TRBJ1-2
D gene: -
V gene: TRBV6-2/TRBV6-3
clone size: -
CDR3 protein: CASSYGLRGYTF
CDR3 DNA: TGTGCCAGCAGTTACGGCCTGAGGGGCTACACCTTC

J gene: TRBJ2-5
D gene: -
V gene: TRBV7-7
clone size: -
CDR3 protein: CASSRAGPETQYF
CDR3 DNA: TGTGCTAGCAGCCGGGCAGGGCCAGAGACCCAGTACTTC

J gene: TRBJ1-6
D gene: -
V gene: TRBV6-2/TRBV6-3
clone size: -
CDR3 protein: CASSYLRRNSPLHF
CDR3 DNA: TGTGCCAGCAGTTACTTGCGGAGAAATTCACCCCTCCACTTT

J gene: TRBJ1-3
D gene: -
V gene: TRBV7-2
clone size: few
CDR3 protein: CASSLRGLSSGNTIYF
CDR3 DNA: TGTGCCAGCAGCCTCAGGGGCCTTAGCTCTGGAAACACCATATATTTT

J gene: TRBJ2-3
D gene: -
V gene: TRBV24-1
clone size: -
CDR3 protein: CATSTWAAADTQYF
CDR3 DNA: TGTGCCACCAGTACGTGGGCCGCCGCAGATACGCAGTATTTT

J gene: TRBJ2-7
D gene: -
V gene: TRBV2
clone size: -
CDR3 protein: CASSDQGGPYEQYF
CDR3 DNA: TGTGCCAGCAGTGATCAGGGGGGGCCCTACGAGCAGTACTTC

J gene: TRBJ2-1
D gene: TRBD2
V gene: TRBV6-2/TRBV6-3
clone size: many
CDR3 protein: CASSQGLAGDNEQFF
CDR3 DNA: TGTGCCAGCAGTCAGGGACTAGCGGGGGACAATGAGCAGTTCTTC

J gene: TRBJ1-4
D gene: -
V gene: TRBV20-1
clone size: few
CDR3 protein: CSAPQEPTPGKLFF
CDR3 DNA: TGCAGTGCCCCCCAAGAGCCAACGCCAGGAAAACTGTTTTTT

J gene: TRBJ1-1
D gene: -
V gene: TRBV19
clone size: -
CDR3 protein: CASTSPGAVNTEAFF
CDR3 DNA: TGTGCCAGTACGAGCCCAGGAGCCGTGAACACTGAAGCTTTCTTT

J gene: TRBJ2-1
D gene: TRBD1
V gene: TRBV5-3
clone size: -
CDR3 protein: CASSLGQGSAYNEQFF
CDR3 DNA: TGTGCCAGCAGCCTAGGACAGGGAAGTGCCTACAATGAGCAGTTCTTC

J gene: TRBJ2-1
D gene: -
V gene: TRBV6-1
clone size: many
CDR3 protein: CASSEVGEKINEQFF
CDR3 DNA: TGTGCCAGCAGTGAAGTAGGGGAGAAGATCAATGAGCAGTTCTTC

J gene: TRBJ2-1
D gene: -
V gene: TRBV20-1
clone size: few
CDR3 protein: CSATPSGPYNEQFF
CDR3 DNA: TGCAGTGCTACCCCCAGCGGTCCCTACAATGAGCAGTTCTTC

J gene: TRBJ2-7
D gene: TRBD2
V gene: TRBV5-5
clone size: -
CDR3 protein: CASSPTSGEQYF
CDR3 DNA: TGTGCCAGCAGCCCCACTAGCGGCGAGCAGTACTTC

J gene: TRBJ2-7
D gene: TRBD1
V gene: TRBV2
clone size: once
CDR3 protein: CATGTEGHEQYF
CDR3 DNA: TGTGCTACCGGGACAGAGGGTCACGAGCAGTACTTC

J gene: TRBJ2-7
D gene: -
V gene: TRBV20-1
clone size: -
CDR3 protein: CSAATSYEQYF
CDR3 DNA: TGCAGTGCCGCCACGTCCTACGAGCAGTACTTC

J gene: TRBJ1-4
D gene: TRBD1
V gene: TRBV7-9
clone size: -
CDR3 protein: CASSHPRGRGMISNEKLFF
CDR3 DNA: TGTGCCAGCAGCCACCCCCGGGGCAGGGGGATGATCTCTAATGAAAAACTGTTTTTT

J gene: TRBJ2-6
D gene: -
V gene: TRBV29-1
clone size: -
CDR3 protein: CSATGGANVLTF
CDR3 DNA: TGCAGCGCCACAGGGGGGGCCAACGTCCTGACTTTC

J gene: TRBJ2-7
D gene: -
V gene: TRBV6-5
clone size: few
CDR3 protein: CASSPRDTAREQYF
CDR3 DNA: TGTGCCAGCAGTCCCCGGGACACTGCCAGGGAGCAGTACTTC

J gene: TRBJ2-5
D gene: TRBD1
V gene: TRBV7-2
clone size: few
CDR3 protein: CASSLDGRGQIVETQYF
CDR3 DNA: TGTGCCAGCAGCTTAGATGGCAGGGGACAGATAGTAGAGACCCAGTACTTC

J gene: TRBJ1-2
D gene: TRBD1
V gene: TRBV20-1
clone size: few
CDR3 protein: CSATLEQGAWAGYTF
CDR3 DNA: TGCAGTGCTACACTAGAACAGGGGGCTTGGGCTGGCTACACCTTC

J gene: TRBJ1-5
D gene: -
V gene: TRBV10-3
clone size: few
CDR3 protein: CAISDREGNQPQHF
CDR3 DNA: TGTGCCATCAGTGACAGGGAAGGTAATCAGCCCCAGCATTTT

J gene: TRBJ1-4
D gene: -
V gene: TRBV4-1
clone size: -
CDR3 protein: CASSQGVTLFF
CDR3 DNA: TGCGCCAGCAGCCAAGGGGTTACACTGTTTTTT